This T cell receptor (beta chain) was observed in a study of blood T cell repertoires in COVID-19. The CDR3 covers 14 residues. V lost 5 bases and J lost 4; bases outside the gene matches: 4. Looked up from germline, CDR1 is LNHDA and CDR2 is SQIVND (reference sequence). Produced via immunoSEQ multiplex PCR; TCRdb's table is partial and in-frame only. The table records roughly 72,000 clones, about 90% of them present only once. This rearrangement joins TRBV19 to TRBJ2-5; 10 bases agree with TRBD2. Sequenced: peripheral blood. This clonotype originated in a human donor in a cohort sampled during active COVID-19. In DNA, the CDR3 is TGTGCCAGTAGTCCAGCGGGGGGGATAGAGACCCAGTACTTC. The encoded protein is CASSPAGGIETQYF.